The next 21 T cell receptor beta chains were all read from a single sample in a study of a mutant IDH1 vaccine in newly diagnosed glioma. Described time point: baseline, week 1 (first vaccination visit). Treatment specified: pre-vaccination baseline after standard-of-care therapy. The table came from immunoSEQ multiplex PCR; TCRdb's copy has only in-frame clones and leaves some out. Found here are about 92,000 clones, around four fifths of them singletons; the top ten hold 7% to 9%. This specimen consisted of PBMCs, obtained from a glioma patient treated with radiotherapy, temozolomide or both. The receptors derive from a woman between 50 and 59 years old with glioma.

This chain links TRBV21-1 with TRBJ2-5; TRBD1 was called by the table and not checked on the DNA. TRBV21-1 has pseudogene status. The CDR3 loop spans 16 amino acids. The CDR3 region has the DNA TGTGCCAGCAGCAAGGGGGACAGGGACAACCAAGAGACCCAGTACTTC. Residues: CASSKGDRDNQETQYF.

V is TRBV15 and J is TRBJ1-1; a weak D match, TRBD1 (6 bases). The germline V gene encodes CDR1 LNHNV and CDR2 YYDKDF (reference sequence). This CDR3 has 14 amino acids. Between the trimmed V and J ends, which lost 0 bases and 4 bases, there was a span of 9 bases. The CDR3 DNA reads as TGTGCCACCAGCAGAGATACAGGGCCCACTGAAGCTTTCTTT. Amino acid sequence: CATSRDTGPTEAFF.

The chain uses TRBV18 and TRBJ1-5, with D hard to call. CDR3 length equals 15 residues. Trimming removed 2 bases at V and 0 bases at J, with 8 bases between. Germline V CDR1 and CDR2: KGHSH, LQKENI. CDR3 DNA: TGTGCCAGCTCACCATCCGGGGATAGCAATCAGCCCCAGCATTTT. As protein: CASSPSGDSNQPQHF.

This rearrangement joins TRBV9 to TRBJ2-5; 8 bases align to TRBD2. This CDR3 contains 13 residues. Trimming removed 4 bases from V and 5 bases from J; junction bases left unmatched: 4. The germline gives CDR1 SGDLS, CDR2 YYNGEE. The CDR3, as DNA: TGTGCCAGCAGCTCGACTAGCGAGGAGACCCAGTACTTC. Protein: CASSSTSEETQYF.

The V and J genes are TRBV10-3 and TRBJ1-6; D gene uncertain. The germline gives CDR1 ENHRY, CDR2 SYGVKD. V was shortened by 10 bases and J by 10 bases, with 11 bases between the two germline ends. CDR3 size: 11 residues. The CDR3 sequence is CASQEDSPLHF. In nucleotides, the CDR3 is TGTGCCAGCCAGGAGGACTCACCCCTCCACTTT.

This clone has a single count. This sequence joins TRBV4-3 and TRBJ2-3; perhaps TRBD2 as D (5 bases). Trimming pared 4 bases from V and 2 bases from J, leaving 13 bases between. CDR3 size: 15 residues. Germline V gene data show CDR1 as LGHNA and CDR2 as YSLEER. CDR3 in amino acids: CASSPSERSTDTQYF. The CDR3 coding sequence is TGCGCCAGCAGCCCGTCCGAGCGGTCCACAGATACGCAGTATTTT.

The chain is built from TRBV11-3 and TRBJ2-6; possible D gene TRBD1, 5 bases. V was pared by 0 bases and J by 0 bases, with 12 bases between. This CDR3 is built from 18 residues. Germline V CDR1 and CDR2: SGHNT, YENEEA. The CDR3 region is CASSLDPNRLSGANVLTF. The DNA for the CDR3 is TGTGCCAGCAGCTTAGATCCGAACAGGCTCTCTGGGGCCAACGTCCTGACTTTC.

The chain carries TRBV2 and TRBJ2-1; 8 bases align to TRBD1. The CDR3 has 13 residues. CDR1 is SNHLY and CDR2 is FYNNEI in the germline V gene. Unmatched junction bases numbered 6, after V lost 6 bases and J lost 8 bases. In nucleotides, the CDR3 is TGTGCCAGCAGCACAGACAGGGGTCATGAGCAGTTCTTC. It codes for CASSTDRGHEQFF.

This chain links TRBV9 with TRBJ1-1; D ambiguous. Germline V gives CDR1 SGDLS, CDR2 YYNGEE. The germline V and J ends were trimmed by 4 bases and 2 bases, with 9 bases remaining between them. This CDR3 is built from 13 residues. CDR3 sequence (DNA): TGTGCCAGCAGCATAGACCCTAACACTGAAGCTTTCTTT. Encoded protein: CASSIDPNTEAFF.

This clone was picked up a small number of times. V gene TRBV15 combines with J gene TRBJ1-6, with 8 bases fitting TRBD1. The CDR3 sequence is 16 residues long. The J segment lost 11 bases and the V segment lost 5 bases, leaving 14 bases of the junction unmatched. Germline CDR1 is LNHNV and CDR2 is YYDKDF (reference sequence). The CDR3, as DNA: TGTGCCACCAGCTCCCGGACTAAGGACAGGGTGGCACCCCTCCACTTT. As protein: CATSSRTKDRVAPLHF.

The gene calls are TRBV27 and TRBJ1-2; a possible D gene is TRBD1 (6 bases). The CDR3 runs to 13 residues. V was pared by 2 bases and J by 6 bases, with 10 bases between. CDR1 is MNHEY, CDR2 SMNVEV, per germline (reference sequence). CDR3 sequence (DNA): TGTGCCAGCAGTTTACAGGGGTCTCATGGCTACACCTTC. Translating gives CASSLQGSHGYTF.

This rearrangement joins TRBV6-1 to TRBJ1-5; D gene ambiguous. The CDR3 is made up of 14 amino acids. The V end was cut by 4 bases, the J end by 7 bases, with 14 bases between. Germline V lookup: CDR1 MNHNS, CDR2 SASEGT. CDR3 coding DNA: TGTGCCAGCAGTGCCCGCCAATCATGGCAGCCCCAGCATTTT. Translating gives CASSARQSWQPQHF.

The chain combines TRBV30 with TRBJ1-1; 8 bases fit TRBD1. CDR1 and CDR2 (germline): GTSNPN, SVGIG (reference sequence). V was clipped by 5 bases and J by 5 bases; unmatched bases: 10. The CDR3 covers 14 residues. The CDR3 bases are TGTGCCTGGGGTCTCAGGGGGCGCGGGACTGAAGCTTTCTTT. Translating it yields CAWGLRGRGTEAFF.

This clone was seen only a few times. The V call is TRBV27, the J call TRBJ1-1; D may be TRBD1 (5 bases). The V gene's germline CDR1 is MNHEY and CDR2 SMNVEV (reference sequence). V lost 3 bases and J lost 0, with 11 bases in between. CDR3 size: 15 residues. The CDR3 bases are TGTGCCAGCAGTTTGACTAACAGGCTGAACACTGAAGCTTTCTTT. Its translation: CASSLTNRLNTEAFF.

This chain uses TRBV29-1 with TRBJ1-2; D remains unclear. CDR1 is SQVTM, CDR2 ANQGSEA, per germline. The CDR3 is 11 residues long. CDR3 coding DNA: TGCAGTGTCGACGGAAACTATGGCTACACCTTC. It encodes CSVDGNYGYTF.

The CDR3, as DNA: TGTGCCAGCAGCTCCAGGACAGGGTTAGGCTACACCTTC. Translated, it gives CASSSRTGLGYTF. V gene TRBV11-2 combines with J gene TRBJ1-2, with 8 bases lining up with TRBD1. Trimming took 4 bases from V and 8 from J; bases not matched to a gene: 6. This CDR3 contains 13 residues. The V gene's germline CDR1 is SGHAT and CDR2 FQNNGV.

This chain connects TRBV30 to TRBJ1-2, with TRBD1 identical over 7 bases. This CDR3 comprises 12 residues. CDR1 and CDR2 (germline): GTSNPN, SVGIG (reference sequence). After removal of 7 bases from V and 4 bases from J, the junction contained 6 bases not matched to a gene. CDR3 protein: CASARGTYGYTF. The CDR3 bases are TGTGCCTCTGCCAGGGGGACCTATGGCTACACCTTC.

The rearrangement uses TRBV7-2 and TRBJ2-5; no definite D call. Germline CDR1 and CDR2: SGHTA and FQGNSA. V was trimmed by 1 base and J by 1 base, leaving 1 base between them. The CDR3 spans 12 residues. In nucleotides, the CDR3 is TGTGCCAGCAGCTTAGTCCAAGAGACCCAGTACTTC. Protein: CASSLVQETQYF.

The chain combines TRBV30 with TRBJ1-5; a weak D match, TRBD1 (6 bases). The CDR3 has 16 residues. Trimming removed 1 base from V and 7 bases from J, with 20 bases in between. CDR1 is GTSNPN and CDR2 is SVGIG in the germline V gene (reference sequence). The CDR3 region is CAWSGGRGAFGQPQHF. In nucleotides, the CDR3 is TGTGCCTGGAGTGGTGGACGGGGGGCGTTCGGGCAGCCCCAGCATTTT.

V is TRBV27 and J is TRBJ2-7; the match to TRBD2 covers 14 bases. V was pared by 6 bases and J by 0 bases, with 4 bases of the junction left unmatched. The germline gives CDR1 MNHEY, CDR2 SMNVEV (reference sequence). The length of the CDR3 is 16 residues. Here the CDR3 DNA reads TGTGCCAGCAGGGGACTAGCGGGGGCCCGCTCCTACGAGCAGTACTTC. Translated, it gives CASRGLAGARSYEQYF.

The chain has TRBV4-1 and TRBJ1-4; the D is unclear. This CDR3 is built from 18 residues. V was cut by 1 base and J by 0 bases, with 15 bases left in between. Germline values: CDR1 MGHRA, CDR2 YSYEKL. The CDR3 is CASSQVIQYFATNEKLFF. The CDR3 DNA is TGCGCCAGCAGCCAAGTCATCCAGTACTTTGCAACTAATGAAAAACTGTTTTTT.